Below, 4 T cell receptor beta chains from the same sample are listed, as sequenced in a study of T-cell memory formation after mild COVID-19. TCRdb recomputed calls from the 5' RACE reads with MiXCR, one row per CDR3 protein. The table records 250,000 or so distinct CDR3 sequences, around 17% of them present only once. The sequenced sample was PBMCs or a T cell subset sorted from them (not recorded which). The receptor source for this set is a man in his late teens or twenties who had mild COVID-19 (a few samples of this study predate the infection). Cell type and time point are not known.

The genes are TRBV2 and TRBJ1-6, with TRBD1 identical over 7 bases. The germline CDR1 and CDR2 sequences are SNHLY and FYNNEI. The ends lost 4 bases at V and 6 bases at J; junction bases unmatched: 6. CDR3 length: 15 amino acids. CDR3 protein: CASSASTGSNSPLHF. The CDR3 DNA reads TGTGCCAGCAGTGCGTCGACAGGGAGTAATTCACCCCTCCACTTT.

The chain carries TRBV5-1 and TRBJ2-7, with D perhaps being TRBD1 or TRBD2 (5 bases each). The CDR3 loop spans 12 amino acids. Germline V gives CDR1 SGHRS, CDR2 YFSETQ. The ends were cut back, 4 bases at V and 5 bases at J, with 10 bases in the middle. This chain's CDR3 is CASSKRDHEQYF. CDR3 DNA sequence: TGCGCCAGCAGCAAACGGGACCACGAGCAGTACTTC.

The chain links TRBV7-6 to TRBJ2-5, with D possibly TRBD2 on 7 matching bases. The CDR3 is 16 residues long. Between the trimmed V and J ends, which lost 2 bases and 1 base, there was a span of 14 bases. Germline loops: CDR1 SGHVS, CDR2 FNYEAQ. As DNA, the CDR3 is TGTGCCAGCAGCTTAATTGTAGGGGGGGGCCAAGAGACCCAGTACTTC. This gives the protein CASSLIVGGGQETQYF.

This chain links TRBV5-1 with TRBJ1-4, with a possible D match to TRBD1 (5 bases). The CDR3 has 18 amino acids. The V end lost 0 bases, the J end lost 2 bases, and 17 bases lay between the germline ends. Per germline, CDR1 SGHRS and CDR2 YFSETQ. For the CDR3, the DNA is TGCGCCAGCAGCTTGGGCTGGAGGGGCCCTGCGACTAATGAAAAACTGTTTTTT. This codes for CASSLGWRGPATNEKLFF.